This T cell receptor (beta chain) is from a study of cytomegalovirus exposure and HLA in healthy donors. Regarding the study as a whole: Three chains tied to CMV proved CMV antigen-specific in vitro. According to a subsequent analysis, TCR clusters from the first cohort were inclined to appear together in the 110 or so validation repertoires. Cytomegalovirus association was listed for 150 to 200 TCR beta chains.

CDR1 and CDR2 (germline): SNHLY, FYNNEI. The CDR3 extends over 13 amino acids. V was pared by 8 bases and J by 3 bases, with 3 bases of the junction left unmatched. Only in-frame clones appear in the TCRdb table, and some are missing; sequencing was by immunoSEQ multiplex PCR. This sample has 150,000 to 200,000 clones; almost 85% occur once, and the top ten carry 9.5% to 13%. As regards this clone: Its antigen is undetermined.

Sequencing was carried out using PBMCs. The receptor was derived from a man aged 25 to 40 in good health and CMV-seropositive. The chain couples TRBV2 to TRBJ1-5, with 8 bases that match TRBD1. The CDR3 bases are TGTGCCAGCGGGGACAGGCCCAATCAGCCCCAGCATTTT. Translated: CASGDRPNQPQHF.